A single sample is the source of the 15 T cell receptor beta chains below, sequenced in a study of TIL therapy for anti-PD-1-resistant metastatic lung cancer. Sample time point: pre-treatment sample, taken before nivolumab and TIL therapy. The immunoSEQ assay was v3. Some clones are missing from TCRdb's copy, which holds only in-frame ones; the method was immunoSEQ multiplex PCR. Among 45,000 to 75,000 clones listed, roughly two thirds were seen once. The sample consisted of blood, taken at baseline. The source of these receptors is a person between 30 and 80 years old with non-small cell lung cancer.

This rearrangement joins TRBV6-1 to TRBJ2-5; D is ambiguous. From germline, CDR1 is MNHNS and CDR2 SASEGT. V was clipped by 2 bases and J by 7 bases, with 20 bases between them. The CDR3 spans 16 residues. CDR3 nucleotides: TGTGCCAGCAGTGAACCCGGCGGACCCCCAAGGTGGACCCAGTACTTC. This encodes CASSEPGGPPRWTQYF.

The chain is built from TRBV7-3 and TRBJ2-1, with D possibly being TRBD2 (6 bases). V dropped 0 bases and J dropped 3 bases, with 9 bases sitting between them. The CDR3 loop spans 15 amino acids. The germline V gene has CDR1 SGHTA and CDR2 FQGTGA. The CDR3 reads CASSLTSGDYNEQFF. In DNA, the CDR3 is TGTGCCAGCAGCTTAACTAGCGGAGACTACAATGAGCAGTTCTTC.

This chain connects TRBV28 to TRBJ2-1; D not resolved. Per germline, CDR1 MDHEN and CDR2 SYDVKM. The CDR3 consists of 14 residues. V lost 6 bases and J 1 base, leaving 10 bases between the germline ends. The chain's CDR3 is CASRDTGSYNEQFF. The CDR3 DNA reads as TGTGCCAGCAGAGATACTGGGTCCTACAATGAGCAGTTCTTC.

The chain carries TRBV7-8 and TRBJ2-5, with D perhaps TRBD2 (5 bases). V was shortened by 5 bases and J by 2 bases, with 21 bases between the two germline ends. Germline V gene lookup returns CDR1 SGHVS and CDR2 FQNEAQ. The CDR3 has 17 amino acids. CDR3 nucleotide sequence: TGTGCCAGCAGCAGGGAACTAGGTATTCTGGGGCAAGAGACCCAGTACTTC. Translated, it gives CASSRELGILGQETQYF. Combining the CDR3 with reference TRBV7-8 and TRBJ2-5 gives the whole variable domain GAGVSQSPRYKVAKRGQDVALRCDPISGHVSLFWYQQALGQGPEFLTYFQNEAQLDKSGLPSDRFFAERPEGSVSTLKIQRTQQEDSAVYLCASSRELGILGQETQYFGPGTRLLVL.

The rearrangement joins TRBV30 to TRBJ1-2; 7 bases fit TRBD1. Germline lookup yields CDR1 GTSNPN and CDR2 SVGIG (reference sequence). V trimming: 1 base; J trimming: 2 bases; junction bases outside the gene matches: 4. The CDR3 is 14 amino acids. The CDR3 region has the DNA TGTGCCTGGAGTGAGTTAGGGGGCAACTATGGCTACACCTTC. Protein sequence: CAWSELGGNYGYTF.

The rearrangement joins TRBV5-1 to TRBJ2-4; TRBD1 matches 11 bases. Unmatched junction bases numbered 4, after V lost 4 bases and J lost 7 bases. Germline loops: CDR1 SGHRS, CDR2 YFSETQ. There are 14 residues in the CDR3. This CDR3 reads CASSLRDRGNIQYF. DNA for the CDR3: TGCGCCAGCAGCCTCCGGGACAGGGGGAACATTCAGTACTTC.

The chain couples TRBV5-1 to TRBJ2-7, with 10 bases fitting TRBD2. Germline V lookup: CDR1 SGHRS, CDR2 YFSETQ. The CDR3 is made up of 14 amino acids. V lost 4 bases, J lost 4 bases, and 5 bases stayed unmatched. The CDR3 nucleotides are TGCGCCAGCAGCGTTCAACTAGCGGGGTACGAGCAGTACTTC. It yields the protein CASSVQLAGYEQYF.

This chain joins TRBV4-1 and TRBJ2-1, with D possibly matching TRBD1 (6 bases). V gave up 0 bases and J gave up 8 bases, with 29 bases separating them. The CDR3 loop spans 20 amino acids. The germline V gene encodes CDR1 MGHRA and CDR2 YSYEKL. CDR3 nucleotides: TGCGCCAGCAGCCAAGAGGGGCCAGGGGCCAGGAATCCAGCATATTATGAGCAGTTCTTC. This gives the protein CASSQEGPGARNPAYYEQFF.

This clone has more than one count but fewer than ten. This sequence joins TRBV19 and TRBJ1-1; a weak D match, TRBD1 (5 bases). The CDR3 is 13 residues long. Deletions cut 4 bases from V and 1 base from J, with 7 bases between. Germline V gene lookup returns CDR1 LNHDA and CDR2 SQIVND (reference sequence). CDR3 amino acids: CASSTGWNTEAFF. Here the CDR3 DNA reads TGTGCCAGTAGTACAGGGTGGAACACTGAAGCTTTCTTT. Looking up the rest from reference TRBV19 and TRBJ1-1 gives the full variable domain: DGGITQSPKYLFRKEGQNVTLSCEQNLNHDAMYWYRQDPGQGLRLIYYSQIVNDFQKGDIAEGYSVSREKKESFPLTVTSAQKNPTAFYLCASSTGWNTEAFFGQGTRLTVV.

The V call is TRBV30, the J call TRBJ1-6; D gene unclear. The germline CDR1 and CDR2 sequences are GTSNPN and SVGIG (reference sequence). This CDR3 spans 13 amino acids. Trimming took off 1 base at V and 11 bases at J, with 12 bases between the two ends. Written as DNA, the CDR3 is TGTGCCTGGAGTGGATGGGAAAGGGCACCCCTCCACTTT. Protein: CAWSGWERAPLHF.

The chain has TRBV28 and TRBJ1-5; 7 bases fit TRBD1. CDR1 and CDR2 from the germline V gene are MDHEN and SYDVKM. The ends lost 6 bases at V and 5 bases at J; junction bases unmatched: 10. The CDR3 is 15 amino acids. CDR3 region: CASRVYRDSYQPQHF. The CDR3 DNA sequence: TGTGCCAGCAGAGTCTACCGGGACAGCTATCAGCCCCAGCATTTT.

The chain carries TRBV7-8 and TRBJ2-7; D might be TRBD1 or TRBD2, each matching 5 bases. The germline gives CDR1 SGHVS, CDR2 FQNEAQ. The CDR3 contains 14 residues. Trimming took 7 bases from V and 0 from J, leaving 13 bases between them. The DNA of the CDR3 is TGTGCCAGCAACCTGGGACGGAGCTCCTACGAGCAGTACTTC. This codes for CASNLGRSSYEQYF.

The rearrangement links TRBV7-6 to TRBJ2-5; D is possibly TRBD1 (6 bases). Germline V CDR1 and CDR2: SGHVS, FNYEAQ. This CDR3 has 15 amino acids. Trimming left V 7 bases short and J 4 bases short, with 19 bases between. This CDR3 is CASIPIPGAGETQYF. In nucleotides, the CDR3 is TGTGCCAGCATACCTATACCAGGGGCTGGAGAGACCCAGTACTTC.

The chain uses TRBV5-4 and TRBJ2-3; weak D call: TRBD2 (7 bases). Germline loops: CDR1 SGHNT, CDR2 YYREEE (reference sequence). The CDR3 length is 14 residues. V was cut by 3 bases and J by 6 bases, with 14 bases left in between. The CDR3 sequence: CASSWGGTRDTQYF. In DNA form, the CDR3 reads TGTGCCAGCAGCTGGGGGGGCACTCGGGATACGCAGTATTTT.

V and J are TRBV6-5 and TRBJ1-1, with D hard to call. CDR1 and CDR2 from the germline V gene are MNHEY and SVGAGI. This CDR3 has 11 residues. V dropped 5 bases and J dropped 5 bases, with 6 bases sitting between them. CDR3 nucleotides: TGTGCCAGCAGTGAATGGACTGAAGCTTTCTTT. Translated, it gives CASSEWTEAFF.